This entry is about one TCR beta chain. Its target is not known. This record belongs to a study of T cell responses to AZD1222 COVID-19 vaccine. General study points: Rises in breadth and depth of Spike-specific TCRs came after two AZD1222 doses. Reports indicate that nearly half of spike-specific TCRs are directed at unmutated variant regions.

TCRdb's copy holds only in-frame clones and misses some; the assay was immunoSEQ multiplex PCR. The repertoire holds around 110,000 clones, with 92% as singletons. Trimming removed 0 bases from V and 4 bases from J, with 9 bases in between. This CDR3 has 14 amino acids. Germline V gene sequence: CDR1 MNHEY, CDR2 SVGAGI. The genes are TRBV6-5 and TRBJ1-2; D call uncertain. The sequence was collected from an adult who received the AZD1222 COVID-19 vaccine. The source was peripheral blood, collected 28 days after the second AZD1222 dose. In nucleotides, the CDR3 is TGTGCCAGCAGTTACTCTCCTCGGACCTATGGCTACACCTTC. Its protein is CASSYSPRTYGYTF.